Given below is one T cell receptor beta chain in context. The data derive from a study of shared clonotypes between healthy human individuals. The junction had 11 bases not matched to a gene; V was cut back by 8 bases and J by 4 bases. The germline CDR1 and CDR2 sequences are SGHAT and FQNNGV. The CDR3 is made up of 15 amino acids. Naive CD8 cells were CD45RO-negative, positively selected for CCR7, excluding terminally differentiated effector memory CD45RA+ cells. Method: immunoSEQ multiplex PCR; TCRdb's copy keeps in-frame clones and lacks some. Of more than 550,000 clones listed, under 95% are singletons.

Sequenced: naive CD8+ T cells sorted from blood. This chain joins TRBV11-2 and TRBJ2-1; the match to TRBD2 covers 7 bases. This receptor was obtained from a man aged 25 to 40 in good health. The CDR3 bases are TGTGCCAGCGCCACGGGTGCGGGAGCTTACAATGAGCAGTTCTTC. Translation: CASATGAGAYNEQFF.